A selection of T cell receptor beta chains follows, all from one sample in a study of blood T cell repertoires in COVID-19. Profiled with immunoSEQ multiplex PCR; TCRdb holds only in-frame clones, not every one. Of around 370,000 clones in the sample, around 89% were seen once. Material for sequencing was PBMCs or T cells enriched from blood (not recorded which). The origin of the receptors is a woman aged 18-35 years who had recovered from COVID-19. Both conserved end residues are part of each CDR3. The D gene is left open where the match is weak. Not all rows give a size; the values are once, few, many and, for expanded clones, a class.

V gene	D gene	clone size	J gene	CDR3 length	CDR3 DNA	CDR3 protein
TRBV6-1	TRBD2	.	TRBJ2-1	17	TGTGCCAGCAGTGATCTGGGCAAGCGGGGGTCCTACAATGAGCAGTTCTTC	CASSDLGKRGSYNEQFF
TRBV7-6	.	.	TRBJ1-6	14	TGTGCCAGCAGCCAACAGGGTTCTTATTCACCCCTCCACTTT	CASSQQGSYSPLHF
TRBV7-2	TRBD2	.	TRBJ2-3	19	TGTGCCAGCAGCTTAGCTCCCCTCCTAGCGGGGGGTCCCCCTCATACGCAGTATTTT	CASSLAPLLAGGPPHTQYF
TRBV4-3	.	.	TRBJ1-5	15	TGCGCCAGCAGCCAAGATCACAGGGCGGGTCAGCCCCAGCATTTT	CASSQDHRAGQPQHF
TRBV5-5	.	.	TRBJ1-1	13	TGTGCCAGCAGCTTGGGACGCGGCACTGAAGCTTTCTTT	CASSLGRGTEAFF
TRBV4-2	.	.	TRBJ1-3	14	TGTGCCAGCAGCCAAGATAACTCTGGAAACACCATATATTTT	CASSQDNSGNTIYF
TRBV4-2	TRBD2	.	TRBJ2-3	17	TGTGCCAGCAGCCGTTCCGCTAGCGGGGGGCCTTTCAGGGCGCAGTATTTT	CASSRSASGGPFRAQYF
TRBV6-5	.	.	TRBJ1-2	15	TGTGCCAGCAGTCTAAATGGACAGTCGAGCTATGGCTACACCTTC	CASSLNGQSSYGYTF
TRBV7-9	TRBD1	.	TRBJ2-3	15	TGTGCCAGCAGCTTCCGGGACAGCCTCACAGATACGCAGTATTTT	CASSFRDSLTDTQYF
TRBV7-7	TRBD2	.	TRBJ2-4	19	TGTGCTAGCAGCTCCCCGACTAGCGGGGGAACACTAGCCAAAAACATTCAGTACTTC	CASSSPTSGGTLAKNIQYF
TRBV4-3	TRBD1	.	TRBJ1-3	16	TGCGCCAGCAGCCAAGATGGGACAGGGTTTGGAAACACCATATATTTT	CASSQDGTGFGNTIYF
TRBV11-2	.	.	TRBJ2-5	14	TGTGCCAGCAGCTCGGCACCGACACCTGGGACCCAGTACTTC	CASSSAPTPGTQYF
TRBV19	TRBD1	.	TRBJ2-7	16	TGTGCCAGTAGTATATTACTAGGACAGGGGGCCCGGGAGCAGTACTTC	CASSILLGQGAREQYF
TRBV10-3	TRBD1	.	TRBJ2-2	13	TGTGCCATCACCAGGGGGCTGACCGGGGAGCTGTTTTTT	CAITRGLTGELFF
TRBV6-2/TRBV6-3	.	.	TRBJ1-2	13	TGTGCCAGCAGTAGGGCAGGGGAAAGTGGCTACACCTTC	CASSRAGESGYTF
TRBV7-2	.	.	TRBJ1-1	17	TGTGCCAGCAGCTTAGGGGTCGGGGGGCTGCTGAACACTGAAGCTTTCTTT	CASSLGVGGLLNTEAFF
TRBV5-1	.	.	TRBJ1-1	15	TGCGCCAGCAGCTTGGTAGGGACACCGAACACTGAAGCTTTCTTT	CASSLVGTPNTEAFF
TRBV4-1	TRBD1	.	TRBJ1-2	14	TGCGCCAGCAGCCGAGTAATGGGTGAGGGGGCGAGAACCTTC	CASSRVMGEGARTF
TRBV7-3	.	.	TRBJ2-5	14	TGTGCCAGCAGGCCGACAGACGACGGAGAGACCCAGTACTTC	CASRPTDDGETQYF
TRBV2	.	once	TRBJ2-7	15	TGTGCCAGCAGCACCAACAGCGGGCCACCCTACGAGCAGTACTTC	CASSTNSGPPYEQYF
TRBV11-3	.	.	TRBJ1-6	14	TGTGCCAGCAGCTTAAAGGGGGGGAATTCACCCCTCCACTTT	CASSLKGGNSPLHF
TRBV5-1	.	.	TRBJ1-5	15	TGCGCCAGCAGCGCGGACAGTTTTAGCAATCAGCCCCAGCATTTT	CASSADSFSNQPQHF
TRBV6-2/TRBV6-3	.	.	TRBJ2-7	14	TGTGCCAGCAGTTCTGAACAGGGATCCTACGAGCAGTACTTC	CASSSEQGSYEQYF
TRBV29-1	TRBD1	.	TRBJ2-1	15	TGCAGCGTTCTACCTATTGACAGGGGTGTCAATAAGCAGTTCTTC	CSVLPIDRGVNKQFF
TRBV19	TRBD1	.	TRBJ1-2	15	TGTGCCAGTAAGCCCGGACAGGGTCGTGGCTATGGCTACACCTTC	CASKPGQGRGYGYTF
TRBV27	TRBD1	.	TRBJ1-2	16	TGTGCCAGCAGTTCGTCCGGGACAGGGATTCTTGGAGGCTACACCTTC	CASSSSGTGILGGYTF
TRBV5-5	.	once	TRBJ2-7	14	TGTGCCAGCAGCTTACAGCCGACCTCCTACGAGCAGTACTTC	CASSLQPTSYEQYF
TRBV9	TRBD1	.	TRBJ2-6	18	TGTGCCAGCAGCGTAGCCCACAGGGGCCCGGGAGGGGCCAACGTCCTGACTTTC	CASSVAHRGPGGANVLTF
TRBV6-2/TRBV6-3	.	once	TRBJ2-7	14	TGTGCCAGCAGTTATCGACCGGGGATTAGCGAGCAGTACTTC	CASSYRPGISEQYF
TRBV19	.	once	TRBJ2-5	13	TGTGCCACTCAACCCCAGGGGAAAGAGACCCAGTACTTC	CATQPQGKETQYF
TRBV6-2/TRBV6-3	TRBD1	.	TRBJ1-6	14	TGTGCCAGCAGTTGGAGCAGGGGGGATTCACCCCTCCACTTT	CASSWSRGDSPLHF
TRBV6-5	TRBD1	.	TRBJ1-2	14	TGTGCCTACTCAGGTGACAGGGGTAACTATGGCTACACCTTC	CAYSGDRGNYGYTF
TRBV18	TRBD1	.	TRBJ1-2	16	TGTGCCAGCTCACCTCCTTCTTCAGGGGGCCTTTATGGCTACACCTTC	CASSPPSSGGLYGYTF
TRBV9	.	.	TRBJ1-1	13	TGTGCCAGCAGCGTAGCCCAGGGCTACGAAGCTTTCTTT	CASSVAQGYEAFF
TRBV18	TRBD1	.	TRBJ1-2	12	TGTGCCAGCTCGGACAGGGACTATGGCTACACCTTC	CASSDRDYGYTF
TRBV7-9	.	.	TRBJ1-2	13	TGTGCCAGCAGCTTAGGAGCGATTCTTGGCTACACCTTC	CASSLGAILGYTF
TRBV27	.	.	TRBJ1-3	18	TGTGCCAGCAGTTTACAGGAACCAACCCTCCTCTCTGGAAACACCATATATTTT	CASSLQEPTLLSGNTIYF
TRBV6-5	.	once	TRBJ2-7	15	TGTGCCAGCAACCTTGACCGGCGGGTAACCTACGAGCAGTACTTC	CASNLDRRVTYEQYF
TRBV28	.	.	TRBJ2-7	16	TGTGCCAGCAGTTTTGTCGTGGGGGCAGGGCTACCCGAGCAGTACTTC	CASSFVVGAGLPEQYF
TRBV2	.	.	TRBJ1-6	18	TGTGCCAGCAGCGAAAGTGGACTTCTCTCGGGGAATAATTCACCCCTCCACTTT	CASSESGLLSGNNSPLHF
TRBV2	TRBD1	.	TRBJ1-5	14	TGTGCCAGCAGTCTCCGGGACAGGCATCAGCCCCAGCATTTT	CASSLRDRHQPQHF